What follows are 2 T cell receptor beta chains derived from one specimen sequenced in a study of control samples from healthy donors and cancer patients. Data came from immunoSEQ multiplex PCR; TCRdb stores just in-frame clones and leaves some out. This table holds tens of thousands of clones, 89% found once. The sample taken for sequencing was PBMCs. The receptors originated from a man aged 35 to 55 with colorectal cancer.

CDR3 nucleotide sequence: TGTGCCAGCGGAGGGATAGGGACAGATAGAATTCAGTACTTC. This sequence encodes CASGGIGTDRIQYF. The rearrangement uses TRBV27 and TRBJ2-4; D might be TRBD1 (7 bases). V was clipped by 8 bases and J by 10 bases, with 21 bases between them. The CDR3 length is 14 residues. Germline V CDR1 and CDR2: MNHEY, SMNVEV (reference sequence).

The chain carries TRBV28 and TRBJ1-5; TRBD1 is a possible D gene (6 bases). The V gene lost 6 bases and the J gene lost 0 bases, with 12 bases spanning the gap. The CDR3 sequence is 15 residues long. Looked up from germline, CDR1 is MDHEN and CDR2 is SYDVKM. The CDR3 DNA follows: TGTGCCAGCAGGTTGACAGGTGTTAGCAATCAGCCCCAGCATTTT. It encodes CASRLTGVSNQPQHF. Drawing the rest from reference TRBV28 and TRBJ1-5, the complete variable domain is DVKVTQSSRYLVKRTGEKVFLECVQDMDHENMFWYRQDPGLGLRLIYFSYDVKMKEKGDIPEGYSVSREKKERFSLILESASTNQTSMYLCASRLTGVSNQPQHFGDGTRLSIL.